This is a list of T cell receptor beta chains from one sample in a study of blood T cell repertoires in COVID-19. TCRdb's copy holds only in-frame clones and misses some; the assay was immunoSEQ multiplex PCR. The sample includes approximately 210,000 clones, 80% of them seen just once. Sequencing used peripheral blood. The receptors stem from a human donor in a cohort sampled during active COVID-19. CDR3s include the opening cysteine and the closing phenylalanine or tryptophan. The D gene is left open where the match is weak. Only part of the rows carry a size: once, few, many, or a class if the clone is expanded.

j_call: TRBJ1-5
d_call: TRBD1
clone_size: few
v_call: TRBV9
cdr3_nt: TGTGCCAGCAGCCCGGGACAGACTGCCGGGCCCCAGCATTTT
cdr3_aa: CASSPGQTAGPQHF

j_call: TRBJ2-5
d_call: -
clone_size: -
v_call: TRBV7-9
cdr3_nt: TGTGCCAGCAGCTCTCCTGGGTCGAGGCGGACCCAGTACTTC
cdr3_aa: CASSSPGSRRTQYF

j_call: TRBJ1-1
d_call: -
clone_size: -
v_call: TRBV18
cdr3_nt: TGTGCCAGCTCACCTTCCGCAGGTATGAACACTGAAGCTTTCTTT
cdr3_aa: CASSPSAGMNTEAFF

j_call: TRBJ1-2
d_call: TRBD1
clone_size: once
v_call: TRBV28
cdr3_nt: TGTGCCAGCAGTTTGACAGGGGGGAGTTATGGCTACACCTTC
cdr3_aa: CASSLTGGSYGYTF

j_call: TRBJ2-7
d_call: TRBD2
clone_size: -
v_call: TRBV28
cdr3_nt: TGTGCCAGCAGTTTAATGACTAGCGGCCGCTACGAGCAGTACTTC
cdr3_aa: CASSLMTSGRYEQYF

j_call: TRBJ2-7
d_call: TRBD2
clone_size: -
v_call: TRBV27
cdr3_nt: TGTGCCAGCAGTTTTGGTGGGAGGGCCAAATACGAGCAGTACTTC
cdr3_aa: CASSFGGRAKYEQYF

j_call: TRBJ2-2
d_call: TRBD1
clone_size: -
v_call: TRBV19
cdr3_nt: TGTGCCAGCAGGGTCCCCGGGACAGGGAACACCGGGGAGCTGTTTTTT
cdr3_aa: CASRVPGTGNTGELFF

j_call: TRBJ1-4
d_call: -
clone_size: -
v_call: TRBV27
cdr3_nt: TGTGCCAGCAGTTTAAGCCCTACCAGGCGCACTAATGAAAAACTGTTTTTT
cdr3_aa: CASSLSPTRRTNEKLFF

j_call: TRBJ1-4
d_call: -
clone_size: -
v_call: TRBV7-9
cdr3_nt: TGTGCCAGCAGCTTAGAAGCTGGGGGCTGGGAAAAACTGTTTTTT
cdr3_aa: CASSLEAGGWEKLFF

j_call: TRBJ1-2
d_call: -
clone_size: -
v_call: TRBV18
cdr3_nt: TGTGCCAGCTCACCATCGACAGAGAGTAACTATGGCTACACCTTC
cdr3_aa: CASSPSTESNYGYTF

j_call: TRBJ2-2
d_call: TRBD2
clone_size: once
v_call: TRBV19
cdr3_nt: TGTGCCAGTAGTATGACCCCGAAGGGGCTAGCGGGAAGTACCGGGGAGCTGTTTTTT
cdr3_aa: CASSMTPKGLAGSTGELFF

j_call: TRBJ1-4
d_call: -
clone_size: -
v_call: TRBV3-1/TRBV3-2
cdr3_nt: TGTGCCAGCAGCTCACAGGCCACGGCGCGGAGGGAGAAACTGTTTTTT
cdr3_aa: CASSSQATARREKLFF

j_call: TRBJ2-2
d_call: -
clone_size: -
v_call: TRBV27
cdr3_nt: TGTGCCAGCGGGAACAGGGTCTTGACCGGGGAGCTGTTTTTT
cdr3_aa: CASGNRVLTGELFF

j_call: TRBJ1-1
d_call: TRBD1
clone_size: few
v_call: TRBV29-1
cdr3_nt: TGCAGCGTGAGGACAGGGGGCACTGAAGCTTTCTTT
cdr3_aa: CSVRTGGTEAFF

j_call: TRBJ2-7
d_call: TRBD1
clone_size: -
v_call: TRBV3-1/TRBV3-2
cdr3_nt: TGTGCCAGCAGCCTGCGGACAGGGGCCGAGCAGTACTTC
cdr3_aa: CASSLRTGAEQYF

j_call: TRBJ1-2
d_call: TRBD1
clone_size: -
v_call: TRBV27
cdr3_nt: TGTGCCAGCAGTTTACAGGGGGGAGGCTATGGCTACACCTTC
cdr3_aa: CASSLQGGGYGYTF

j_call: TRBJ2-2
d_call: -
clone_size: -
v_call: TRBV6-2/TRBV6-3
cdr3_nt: TGTGCCAGCAGTGCCCAGCAGGCGAACACCGGGGAGCTGTTTTTT
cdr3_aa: CASSAQQANTGELFF

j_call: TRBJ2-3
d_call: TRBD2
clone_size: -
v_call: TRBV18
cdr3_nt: TGTGCCAGCTCAGCATTAGCGGGAGTAGATACGCAGTATTTT
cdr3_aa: CASSALAGVDTQYF

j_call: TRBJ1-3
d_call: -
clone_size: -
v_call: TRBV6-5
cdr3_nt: TGTGCCAGCAGTTACTCGAGACTCCAGGGAAACACCATATATTTT
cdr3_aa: CASSYSRLQGNTIYF

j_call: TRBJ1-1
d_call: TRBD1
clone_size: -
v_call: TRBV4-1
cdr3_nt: TGCGCCAGCAGCCACCGAATGGTGGACAGGGGGAACACTGAAGCTTTCTTT
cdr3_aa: CASSHRMVDRGNTEAFF

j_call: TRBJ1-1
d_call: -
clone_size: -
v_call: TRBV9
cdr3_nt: TGTGCCAGCAGCGGTGGGAGGGGGACTGAAGCTTTCTTT
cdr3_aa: CASSGGRGTEAFF

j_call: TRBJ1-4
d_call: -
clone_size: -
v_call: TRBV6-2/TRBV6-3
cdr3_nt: TGTGCCAGCAGTTACCGTTCCGGGGGGCTGAAAGAAAAACTGTTTTTT
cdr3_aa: CASSYRSGGLKEKLFF

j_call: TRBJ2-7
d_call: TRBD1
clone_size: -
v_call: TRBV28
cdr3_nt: TGTGCCAGCAGTACACCTAGGGGGCCCCAGGCCTACGAGCAGTACTTC
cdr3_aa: CASSTPRGPQAYEQYF

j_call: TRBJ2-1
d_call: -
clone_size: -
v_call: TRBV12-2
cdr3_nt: TGTGCAAGTCGCTTAGTGGGACTAGCGGGAGAGGTGCAGTTCTTC
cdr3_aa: CASRLVGLAGEVQFF

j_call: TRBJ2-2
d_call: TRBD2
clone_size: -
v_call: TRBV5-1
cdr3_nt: TGCGCCAGCACGGTTAGCGGGAGTGGGTACACCGGGGAGCTGTTTTTT
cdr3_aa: CASTVSGSGYTGELFF

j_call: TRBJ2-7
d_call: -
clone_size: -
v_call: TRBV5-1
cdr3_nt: TGCGCCAGCAGCTTGGAGCTGGAGGACGAGCAGTACTTC
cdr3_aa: CASSLELEDEQYF

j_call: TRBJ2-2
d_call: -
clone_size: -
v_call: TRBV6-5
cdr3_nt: TGTGCCAGCAGTCCTGACTTGTACACCGGGGAGCTGTTTTTT
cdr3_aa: CASSPDLYTGELFF

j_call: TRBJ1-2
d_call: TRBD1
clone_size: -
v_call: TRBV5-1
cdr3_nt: TGCGCCAGCAGCCGGGACAGGGACTATGGCTACACCTTC
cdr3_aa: CASSRDRDYGYTF

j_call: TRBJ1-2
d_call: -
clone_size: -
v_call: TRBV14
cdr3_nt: TGTGCCAGCAGCCAGTGGCAGGAAGGAGGCTATGGCTACACCTTC
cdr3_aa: CASSQWQEGGYGYTF

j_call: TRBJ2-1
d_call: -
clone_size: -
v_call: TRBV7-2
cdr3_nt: TGTGCCAGCAGCTACGGACAGAGCTCCTACAATGAGCAGTTCTTC
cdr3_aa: CASSYGQSSYNEQFF

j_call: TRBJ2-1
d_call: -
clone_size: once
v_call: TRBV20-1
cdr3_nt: TGCAGTGCTAGAGGGAGGGATGAGCAGTTCTTC
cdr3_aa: CSARGRDEQFF

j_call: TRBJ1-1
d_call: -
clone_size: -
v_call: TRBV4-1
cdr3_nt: TGCGCCAGCAGCTTTGGGAGGGATGAAGCTTTCTTT
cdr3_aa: CASSFGRDEAFF

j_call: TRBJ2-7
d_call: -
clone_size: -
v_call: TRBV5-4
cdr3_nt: TGTGCCAGCAGCTTCCTCGGGAACTCCTACGAGCAGTACTTC
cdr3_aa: CASSFLGNSYEQYF

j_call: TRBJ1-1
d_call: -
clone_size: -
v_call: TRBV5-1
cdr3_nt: TGCGCCAGCAGCTTGCAGGGTTCGTCTGAAGCTTTCTTT
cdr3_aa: CASSLQGSSEAFF

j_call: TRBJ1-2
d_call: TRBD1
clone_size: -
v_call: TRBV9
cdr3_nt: TGTGCCAGCAGCCGAGAGTACAGGGGGCAGGGAGGCTACACCTTC
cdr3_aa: CASSREYRGQGGYTF

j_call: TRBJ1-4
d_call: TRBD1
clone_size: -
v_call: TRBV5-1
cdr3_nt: TGCGCCAGCAGCGGGGGGACAGGGCCCGGGGAAAAACTGTTTTTT
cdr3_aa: CASSGGTGPGEKLFF

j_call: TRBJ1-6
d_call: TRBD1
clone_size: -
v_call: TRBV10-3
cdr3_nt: TGTGCCATCAGCCGGGACAGAGATAATTCACCCCTCCACTTT
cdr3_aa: CAISRDRDNSPLHF

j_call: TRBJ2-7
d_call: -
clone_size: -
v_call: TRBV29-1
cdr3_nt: TGCAGCGTTGAAGATAACAGGGGGGGAGCCTACGAGCAGTACTTC
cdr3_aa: CSVEDNRGGAYEQYF

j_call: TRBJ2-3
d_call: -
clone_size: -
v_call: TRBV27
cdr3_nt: TGTGCCAGCAGCCTAGCGTCTAGCACAGATACGCAGTATTTT
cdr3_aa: CASSLASSTDTQYF

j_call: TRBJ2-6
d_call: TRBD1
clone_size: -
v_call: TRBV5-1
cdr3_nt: TGCGCCAGCAGCTTGGTTGGGACAGTCCTCTCTGGGGCCAACGTCCTGACTTTC
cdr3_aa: CASSLVGTVLSGANVLTF

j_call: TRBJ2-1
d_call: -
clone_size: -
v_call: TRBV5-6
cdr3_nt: TGTGCCAGCAGCCTCGGGAATGAGCAGTTCTTC
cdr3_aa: CASSLGNEQFF

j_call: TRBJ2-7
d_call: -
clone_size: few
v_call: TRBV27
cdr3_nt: TGTGCCAGCAGGGAGGAGTTGAGGGAGCAGTACTTC
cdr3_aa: CASREELREQYF

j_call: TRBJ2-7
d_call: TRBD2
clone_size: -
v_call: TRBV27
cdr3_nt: TGTGCCAGCAGTCTCAGGGACTACTACGAGCAGTACTTC
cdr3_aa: CASSLRDYYEQYF

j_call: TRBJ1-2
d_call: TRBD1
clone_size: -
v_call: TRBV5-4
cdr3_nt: TGTGCCAGCAGCTTGGATGGGACAGGGGGCGCGGACTATGGCTACACCTTC
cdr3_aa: CASSLDGTGGADYGYTF

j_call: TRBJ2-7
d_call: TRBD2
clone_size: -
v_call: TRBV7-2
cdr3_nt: TGTGCCAGCAGCCTCCTAGCGGGCGACTACGAGCAGTACTTC
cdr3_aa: CASSLLAGDYEQYF

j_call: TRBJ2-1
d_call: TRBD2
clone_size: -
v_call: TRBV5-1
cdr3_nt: TGCGCCAGCAGCTTAAGTAAGACTAGCGGGAGAAATGAGCAGTTCTTC
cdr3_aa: CASSLSKTSGRNEQFF

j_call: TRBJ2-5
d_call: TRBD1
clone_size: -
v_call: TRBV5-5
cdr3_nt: TGTGCCAGCAGCTTCGGGACAGGGGCGGAGACCCAGTACTTC
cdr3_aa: CASSFGTGAETQYF

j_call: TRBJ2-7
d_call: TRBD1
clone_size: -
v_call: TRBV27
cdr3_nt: TGTGCCAGCAAAGACAGGGGTTACGAGCAGTACTTC
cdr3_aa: CASKDRGYEQYF

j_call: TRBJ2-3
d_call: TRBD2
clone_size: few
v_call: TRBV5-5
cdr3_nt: TGTGCCAGCAGCCCGGGACTAGCGGCCACAGATACGCAGTATTTT
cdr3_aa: CASSPGLAATDTQYF

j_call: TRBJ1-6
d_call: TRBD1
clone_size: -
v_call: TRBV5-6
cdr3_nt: TGTGCCAGCAGCTTGCTGGACAGGGACAATTCACCCCTCCACTTT
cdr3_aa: CASSLLDRDNSPLHF

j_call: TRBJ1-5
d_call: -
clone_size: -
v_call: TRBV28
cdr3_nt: TGTGCCAGCAGCTTCGGGGGGTTGGGTAATCAGCCCCAGCATTTT
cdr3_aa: CASSFGGLGNQPQHF

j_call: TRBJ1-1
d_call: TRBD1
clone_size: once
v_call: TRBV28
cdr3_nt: TGTGCCAGCAGACTAGGGACAGGGGGCGCTTTCTTT
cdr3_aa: CASRLGTGGAFF

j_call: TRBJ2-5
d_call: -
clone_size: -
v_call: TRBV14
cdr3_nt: TGTGCCAGCAGCCAAGTGCAGGAGGAAGAGACCCAGTACTTC
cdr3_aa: CASSQVQEEETQYF

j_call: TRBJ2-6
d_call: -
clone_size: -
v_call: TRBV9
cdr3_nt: TGTGCCAGCAGCGTTTCCAACTCTGGGGCCAACGTCCTGACTTTC
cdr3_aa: CASSVSNSGANVLTF

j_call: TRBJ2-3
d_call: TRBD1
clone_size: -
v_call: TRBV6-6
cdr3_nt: TGTGCCAGCATCCCTGGGACAGACAGCACAGATACGCAGTATTTT
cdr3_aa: CASIPGTDSTDTQYF

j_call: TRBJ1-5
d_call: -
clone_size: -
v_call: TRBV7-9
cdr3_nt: TGTGCCAGCAGCTCTCAGGAGGGGCCCCAGCATTTT
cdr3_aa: CASSSQEGPQHF

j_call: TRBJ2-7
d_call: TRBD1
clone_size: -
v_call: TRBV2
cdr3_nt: TGTGCCAGCAGTGTACGGCAGGGGGTGTTCTACGAGCAGTACTTC
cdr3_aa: CASSVRQGVFYEQYF

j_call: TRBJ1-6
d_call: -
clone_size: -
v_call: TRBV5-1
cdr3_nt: TGCGCCAGCAGCACGACGGGACACTCAGGGAATTCACCCCTCCACTTT
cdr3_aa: CASSTTGHSGNSPLHF

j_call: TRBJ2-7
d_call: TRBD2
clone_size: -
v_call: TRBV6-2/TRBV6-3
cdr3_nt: TGTGCCAGCAGTCGACTAGCGGGAACCTACGAGCAGTACTTC
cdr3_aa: CASSRLAGTYEQYF

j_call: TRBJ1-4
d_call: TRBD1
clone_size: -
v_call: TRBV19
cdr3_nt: TGTGCCAGTAGTATCTGGGGGACAGGGGATGAAAAACTGTTTTTT
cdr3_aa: CASSIWGTGDEKLFF